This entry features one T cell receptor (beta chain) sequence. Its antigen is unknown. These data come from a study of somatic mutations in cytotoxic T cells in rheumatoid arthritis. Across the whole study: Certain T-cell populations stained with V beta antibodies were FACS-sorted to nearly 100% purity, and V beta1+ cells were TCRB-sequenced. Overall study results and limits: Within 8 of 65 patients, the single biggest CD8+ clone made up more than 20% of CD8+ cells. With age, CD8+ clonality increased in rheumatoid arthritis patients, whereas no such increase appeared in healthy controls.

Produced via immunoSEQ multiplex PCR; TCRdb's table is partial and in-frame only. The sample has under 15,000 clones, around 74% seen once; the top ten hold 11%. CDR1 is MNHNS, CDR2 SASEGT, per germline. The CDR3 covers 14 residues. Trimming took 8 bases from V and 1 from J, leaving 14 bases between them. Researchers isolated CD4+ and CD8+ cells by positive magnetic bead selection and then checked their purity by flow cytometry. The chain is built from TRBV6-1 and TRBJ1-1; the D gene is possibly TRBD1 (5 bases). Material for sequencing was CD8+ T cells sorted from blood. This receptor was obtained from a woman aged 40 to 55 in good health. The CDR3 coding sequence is TGTGCCAGCTCTGAGGACATATCGAACACTGAAGCTTTCTTT. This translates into CASSEDISNTEAFF.